One and the same sample provided the 4 T cell receptor beta chains below, sequenced in a study of monozygotic twins with inflammatory bowel disease. TCRdb reworked the 5' RACE reads into one entry per CDR3 protein, no DNA. The table for this sample gives 150,000 to 200,000 distinct CDR3 sequences. Sequencing used blood. The receptors stem from a human donor with ulcerative colitis or Crohn's disease, or a healthy co-twin of an affected twin (not recorded which).

The rearrangement joins TRBV7-6 to TRBJ2-3; TCRdb names TRBD1, which stays unverified in the absence of DNA. CDR1 is SGHVS, CDR2 FNYEAQ, per germline. This CDR3 has 15 amino acids. CDR3 residues: CASSLTGTGTDTQYF. Drawing the rest from reference TRBV7-6 and TRBJ2-3, the complete variable domain is GAGVSQSPRYKVTKRGQDVALRCDPISGHVSLYWYRQALGQGPEFLTYFNYEAQQDKSGLPNDRFSAERPEGSISTLTIQRTEQRDSAMYRCASSLTGTGTDTQYFGPGTRLTVL.

The chain employs TRBV9 and TRBJ1-1; TCRdb picks TRBD1, but there is no DNA to check that call. The length of the CDR3 is 15 residues. Per the germline V gene, CDR1 is SGDLS and CDR2 is YYNGEE. The CDR3 is CASSTRGTGDTEAFF.

The rearrangement joins TRBV27 to TRBJ1-5; the D gene TCRdb calls, TRBD1, cannot be checked with no DNA. Germline assignment: CDR1 MNHEY and CDR2 SMNVEV (reference sequence). The CDR3 contains 14 residues. The CDR3 spells CASSLQGMGQPQHF.

The chain links TRBV30 to TRBJ1-1. Germline V lookup: CDR1 GTSNPN, CDR2 SVGIG (reference sequence). This CDR3 comprises 13 residues. This CDR3 is CAWSVRPKGEAFF.